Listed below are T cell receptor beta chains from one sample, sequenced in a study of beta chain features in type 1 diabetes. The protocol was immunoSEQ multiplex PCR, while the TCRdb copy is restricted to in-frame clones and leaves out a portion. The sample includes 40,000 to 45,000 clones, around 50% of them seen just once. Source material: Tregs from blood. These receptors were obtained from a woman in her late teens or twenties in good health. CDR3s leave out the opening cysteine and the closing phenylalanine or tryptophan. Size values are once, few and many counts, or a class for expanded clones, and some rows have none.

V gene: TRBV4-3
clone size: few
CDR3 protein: ASSQHFRTAPHLDEQF

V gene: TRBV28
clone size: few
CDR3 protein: ASSLASGTSYNEQF

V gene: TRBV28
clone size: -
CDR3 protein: ASSSYAVRQETQY

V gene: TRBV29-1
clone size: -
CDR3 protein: SVAWTGGLTEAF

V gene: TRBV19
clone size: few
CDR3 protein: ASSTGTATNYGYT

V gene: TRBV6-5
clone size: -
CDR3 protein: ASILGPAEAF

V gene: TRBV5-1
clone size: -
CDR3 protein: ASSLELRQETQY

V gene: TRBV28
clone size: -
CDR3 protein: ASRPQRRSYNEQF

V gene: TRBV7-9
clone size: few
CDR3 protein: ASSGTGGNYGYT

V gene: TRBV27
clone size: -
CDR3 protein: ASRTSLTGEQY

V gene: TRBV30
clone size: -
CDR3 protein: ASDRGYATNEKLF